This T cell receptor beta chain emerged from a study of cytomegalovirus exposure and HLA in healthy donors. Trimming left V 4 bases short and J 7 bases short, with 9 bases between. This CDR3 comprises 12 residues. CDR1 and CDR2 (germline): SGHDT, YYEEEE. The PCR contained 60 Vbeta and 13 Jbeta primers. Method: immunoSEQ multiplex PCR; TCRdb's copy keeps in-frame clones and lacks some. The table includes about 130,000 clones, about 80% detected once. The clonotype originates from a boy aged 2 to 10 in good health and CMV-seronegative. Sequenced sample: PBMCs. This sequence joins TRBV5-6 and TRBJ2-1; D remains ambiguous. For the CDR3, the DNA is TGTGCCAGCAGCCGTGATCGGAATGAGCAGTTCTTC. Its translation is CASSRDRNEQFF.